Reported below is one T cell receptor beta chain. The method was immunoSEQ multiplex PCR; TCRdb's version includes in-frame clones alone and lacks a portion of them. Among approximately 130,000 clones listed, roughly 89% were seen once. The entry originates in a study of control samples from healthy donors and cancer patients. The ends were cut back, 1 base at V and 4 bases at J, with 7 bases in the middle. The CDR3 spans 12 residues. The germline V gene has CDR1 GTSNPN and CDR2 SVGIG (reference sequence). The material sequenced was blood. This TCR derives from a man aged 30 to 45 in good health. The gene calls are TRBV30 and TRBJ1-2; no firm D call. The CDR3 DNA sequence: TGTGCCTGGAGTGGACACGGCTATGGCTACACCTTC. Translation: CAWSGHGYGYTF. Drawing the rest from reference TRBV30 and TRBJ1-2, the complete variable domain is SQTIHQWPATLVQPVGSPLSLECTVEGTSNPNLYWYRQAAGRGLQLLFYSVGIGQISSEVPQNLSASRPQDRQFILSSKKLLLSDSGFYLCAWSGHGYGYTFGSGTRLTVV.